One and the same sample provided the 5 T cell receptor beta chains below, sequenced in a study of CXCR3-negative and CXCR3-positive naive CD8 T cells. The method, 5' RACE with UMI labels, was used to prepare the TRB cDNA libraries. TCRdb derives one entry per CDR3 protein from the 5' RACE reads, leaving out DNA. This sample's clone table lists around 40,000 distinct CDR3 sequences. Input material: memory CD8+ T cells from blood. The origin of the receptors is a human donor in good health. Some clones in this sample may be carry-over from other donors' samples.

The chain links TRBV7-8 to TRBJ2-3; as DNA is missing, the TRBD1 call by TCRdb cannot be tested. Germline-derived CDR1 and CDR2 are SGHVS and FQNEAQ. The CDR3 length is 15 residues. The CDR3 region is CASSTALGGTDTQYF. The full variable domain, its missing parts supplied by reference TRBV7-8 and TRBJ2-3, is GAGVSQSPRYKVAKRGQDVALRCDPISGHVSLFWYQQALGQGPEFLTYFQNEAQLDKSGLPSDRFFAERPEGSVSTLKIQRTQQEDSAVYLCASSTALGGTDTQYFGPGTRLTVL.

The chain joins TRBV19 to TRBJ1-5; the TCRdb call, TRBD1, lacks DNA for checking. Per germline, CDR1 LNHDA and CDR2 SQIVND (reference sequence). This CDR3 has 14 amino acids. The CDR3 protein is CASSIGQGNQPQHF.

This chain joins TRBV7-9 and TRBJ1-1; TCRdb outputs TRBD1, but without DNA this stays unchecked. Germline assignment: CDR1 SEHNR and CDR2 FQNEAQ (reference sequence). The CDR3 has 11 amino acids. CDR3 protein: CASSLTEEAFF.

The rearrangement joins TRBV28 to TRBJ2-5; TCRdb reports TRBD1, a call that lacks DNA to check it against. Germline CDR1 is MDHEN and CDR2 is SYDVKM. This CDR3 region has 15 residues. The CDR3 sequence is CASSFRTGGRETQYF.

The genes are TRBV9 and TRBJ2-1. The germline gives CDR1 SGDLS, CDR2 YYNGEE. The CDR3 runs to 12 residues. CDR3 protein: CASSVAGNEQFF.